This TCR beta chain was captured by sequencing in a study of cytomegalovirus exposure and HLA in healthy donors. Using immunoSEQ multiplex PCR, the repertoire was profiled, and TCRdb retains in-frame clones only, with some absent. Among about 150,000 clones listed, more than 75% were seen once. Study findings and constraints: First-cohort TCR clusters tended to co-occur in the approximately 120 validation repertoires, a later analysis found. As confirmed in vitro, a few CMV-associated chains were specific for CMV antigens.

Remarks on this clone: Its cognate antigen is unknown.

CDR3 size: 13 residues. Germline assignment: CDR1 GTSNPN and CDR2 SVGIG (reference sequence). The germline V and J ends were trimmed by 2 bases and 4 bases, with 8 bases remaining between them. This sequence joins TRBV30 and TRBJ1-4; D gene unclear. The TCR comes from a young man in good health and CMV-seronegative. Material: PBMCs. The CDR3 protein is CAWSTSSNEKLFF. As DNA, the CDR3 is TGTGCCTGGAGTACGTCCAGTAATGAAAAACTGTTTTTT.